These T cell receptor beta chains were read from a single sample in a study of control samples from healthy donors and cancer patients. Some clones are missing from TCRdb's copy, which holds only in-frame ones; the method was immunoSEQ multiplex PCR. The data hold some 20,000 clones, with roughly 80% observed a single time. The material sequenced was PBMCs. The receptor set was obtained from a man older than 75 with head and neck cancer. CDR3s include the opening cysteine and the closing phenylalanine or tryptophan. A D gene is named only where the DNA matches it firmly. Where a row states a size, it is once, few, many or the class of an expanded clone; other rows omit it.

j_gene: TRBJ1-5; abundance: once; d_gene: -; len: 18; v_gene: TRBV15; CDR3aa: CATSRDIGAFGANQPQHF; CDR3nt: TGTGCCACCAGCAGAGATATTGGAGCGTTCGGGGCGAATCAGCCCCAGCATTTT
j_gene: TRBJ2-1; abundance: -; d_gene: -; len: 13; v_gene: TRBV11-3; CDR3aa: CASSLASNNEQFF; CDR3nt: TGTGCCAGCAGCTTAGCTAGCAACAATGAGCAGTTCTTC
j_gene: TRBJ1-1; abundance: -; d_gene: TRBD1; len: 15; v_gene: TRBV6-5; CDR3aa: CASSSRQGVNTEAFF; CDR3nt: TGTGCCAGCAGTTCCAGACAGGGAGTGAACACTGAAGCTTTCTTT
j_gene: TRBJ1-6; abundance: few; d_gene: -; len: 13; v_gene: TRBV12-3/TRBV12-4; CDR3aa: CATSRWGSSALHF; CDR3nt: TGTGCCACCTCAAGATGGGGCTCCTCGGCCCTCCACTTT
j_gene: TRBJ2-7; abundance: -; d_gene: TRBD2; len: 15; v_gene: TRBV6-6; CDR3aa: CASSKLGGENYEQYF; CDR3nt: TGTGCCAGCAGTAAGCTCGGGGGGGAAAACTACGAGCAGTACTTC
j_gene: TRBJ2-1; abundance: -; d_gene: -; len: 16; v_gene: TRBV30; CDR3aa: CAWSPLTVSSYNEQFF; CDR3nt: TGTGCCTGGAGTCCTCTGACGGTGAGCTCCTACAATGAGCAGTTCTTC
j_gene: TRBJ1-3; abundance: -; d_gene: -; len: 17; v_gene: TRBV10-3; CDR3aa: CAISESRQLTSGNTIYF; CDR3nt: TGTGCCATCAGTGAGTCGAGACAGCTCACCTCTGGAAACACCATATATTTT
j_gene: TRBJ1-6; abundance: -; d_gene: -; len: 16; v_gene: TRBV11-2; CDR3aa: CASSLRPLSYNSPLHF; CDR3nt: TGTGCCAGCAGCTTACGCCCCCTAAGCTATAATTCACCCCTCCACTTT
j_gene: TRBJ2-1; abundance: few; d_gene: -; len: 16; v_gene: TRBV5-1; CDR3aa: CASSLGTDLSYNEQFF; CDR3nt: TGCGCCAGCAGCTTGGGGACCGACTTGTCCTACAATGAGCAGTTCTTC
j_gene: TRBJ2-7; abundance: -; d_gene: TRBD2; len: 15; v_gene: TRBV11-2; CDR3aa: CASSLVREGSYEQYF; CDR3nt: TGTGCCAGCAGCTTAGTTAGGGAGGGCTCCTACGAGCAGTACTTC
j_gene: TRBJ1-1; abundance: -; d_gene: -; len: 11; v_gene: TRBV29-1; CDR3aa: CSVRSGPEAFF; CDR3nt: TGCAGCGTCCGCTCGGGACCTGAAGCTTTCTTT
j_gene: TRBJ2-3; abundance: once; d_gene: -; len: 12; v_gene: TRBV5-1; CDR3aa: CASSQQADTQYF; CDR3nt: TGCGCCAGCAGCCAACAGGCAGATACGCAGTATTTT
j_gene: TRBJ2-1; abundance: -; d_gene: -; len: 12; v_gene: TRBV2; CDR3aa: CASTRGVNEQFF; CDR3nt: TGTGCCAGTACGAGGGGGGTCAATGAGCAGTTCTTC
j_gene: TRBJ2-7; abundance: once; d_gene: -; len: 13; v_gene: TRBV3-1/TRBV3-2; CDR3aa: CASSYPSSYEQYF; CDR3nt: TGTGCCAGCAGCTACCCGAGTAGCTACGAGCAGTACTTC
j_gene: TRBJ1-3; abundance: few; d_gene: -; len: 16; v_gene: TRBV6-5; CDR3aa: CASSSFDRVSGNTIYF; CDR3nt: TGTGCCAGCAGTTCCTTTGATCGGGTCTCAGGAAACACCATATATTTT
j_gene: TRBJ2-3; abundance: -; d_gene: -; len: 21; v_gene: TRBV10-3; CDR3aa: CAISESLKQGIPTSQTDTQYF; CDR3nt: TGTGCCATCAGTGAGTCCCTAAAGCAGGGAATACCGACCTCTCAGACAGATACGCAGTATTTT
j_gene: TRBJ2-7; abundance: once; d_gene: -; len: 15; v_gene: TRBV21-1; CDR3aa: CASSHSPGQGYEQYF; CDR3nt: TGTGCCAGCAGCCATTCCCCGGGACAGGGTTACGAGCAGTACTTC
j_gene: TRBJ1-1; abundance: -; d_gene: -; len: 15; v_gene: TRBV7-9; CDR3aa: CASSLPTGRSTEAFF; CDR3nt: TGTGCCAGCAGCTTACCCACAGGGCGGAGCACTGAAGCTTTCTTT
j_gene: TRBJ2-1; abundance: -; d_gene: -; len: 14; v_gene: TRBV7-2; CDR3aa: CASSLGGNYNEQFF; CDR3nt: TGTGCCAGCAGCTTAGGCGGGAACTACAATGAGCAGTTCTTC
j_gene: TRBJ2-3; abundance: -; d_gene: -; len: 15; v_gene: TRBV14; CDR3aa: CASSQGGISTDTQYF; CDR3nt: TGTGCCAGCAGCCAAGGAGGCATAAGCACAGATACGCAGTATTTT
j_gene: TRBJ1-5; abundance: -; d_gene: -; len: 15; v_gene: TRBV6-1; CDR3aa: CASSESLNSNQPQHF; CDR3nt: TGTGCCAGCAGTGAATCACTTAATAGCAATCAGCCCCAGCATTTT
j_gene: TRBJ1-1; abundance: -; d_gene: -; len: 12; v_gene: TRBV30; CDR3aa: CAWSETQGKAFF; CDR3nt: TGTGCCTGGAGTGAGACACAGGGAAAAGCTTTCTTT
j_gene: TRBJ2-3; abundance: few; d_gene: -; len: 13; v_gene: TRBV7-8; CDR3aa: CASSSHSTDTQYF; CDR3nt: TGTGCCAGCAGCTCCCACAGCACAGATACGCAGTATTTT